Each of the 25 T cell receptor beta chains below was sequenced from the same sample in a study of somatic mutations in cytotoxic T cells in rheumatoid arthritis. Sequenced by immunoSEQ multiplex PCR; TCRdb stores in-frame clones only, minus some. The sample shows approximately 13,000 clones, over 70% of them seen only once. The sequencing sample was made of CD8+ T cells sorted from blood. These receptors all come from an adult with rheumatoid arthritis.

The chain joins TRBV10-3 to TRBJ2-7, with D maybe TRBD1 (6 bases). Per the germline V gene, CDR1 is ENHRY and CDR2 is SYGVKD. This CDR3 comprises 18 residues. Trimming removed 3 bases from V and 0 bases from J, with 21 bases in between. CDR3 loop: CAISDPPSTGYLSYEQYF. In DNA form, the CDR3 reads TGTGCCATCAGTGATCCTCCTTCGACAGGTTATCTCTCCTACGAGCAGTACTTC.

The chain recombines TRBV28 with TRBJ2-1; TRBD2 agrees at 10 bases. The CDR3 contains 14 residues. The junction had 2 bases not matched to a gene; V was cut back by 7 bases and J by 2 bases. The germline CDR1 and CDR2 sequences are MDHEN and SYDVKM. The CDR3 bases are TGTGCCAGCACCAGCGGGGGGGCCTACAATGAGCAGTTCTTC. This translates into CASTSGGAYNEQFF.

The chain couples TRBV6-5 to TRBJ2-1, with 11 bases aligning to TRBD1. The CDR3 has 15 residues. V was clipped by 2 bases and J by 9 bases; unmatched bases: 6. The germline V gene encodes CDR1 MNHEY and CDR2 SVGAGI. In nucleotides, the CDR3 is TGTGCCAGCAGTTACGAAGGGACAGGGGGTGGTGAGCAGTTCTTC. This encodes CASSYEGTGGGEQFF.

Sample share makes this clone medium-sized. This chain joins TRBV7-9 and TRBJ1-2; 7 bases agree with TRBD1. CDR1 SEHNR and CDR2 FQNEAQ come from the germline V gene (reference sequence). Trimming at V came to 5 bases and at J to 1 base, leaving 7 bases not matched to a gene. The CDR3 covers 15 residues. In nucleotides, the CDR3 is TGTGCCAGCAGCCACGCGACAGGGAATAACTATGGCTACACCTTC. It specifies CASSHATGNNYGYTF.

The chain uses TRBV6-1 and TRBJ1-1, with D unresolved. CDR3 length equals 13 residues. Trimming took off 4 bases at V and 1 base at J, with 7 bases between the two ends. The germline CDR1 and CDR2 sequences are MNHNS and SASEGT. The CDR3, as DNA: TGTGCCAGCAGTGTAGACCAGAACACTGAAGCTTTCTTT. It is translated as CASSVDQNTEAFF.

V usage is TRBV13 and J usage is TRBJ2-5; either TRBD1 or TRBD2 may supply D (5 bases each). Germline V lookup: CDR1 PRHDT, CDR2 FYEKMQ (reference sequence). This CDR3 has 14 residues. Trimming stripped 5 bases from V and 6 bases from J, with 16 bases between. CDR3 bases: TGTGCCAGCAGCCCGGGACCCTCTCAGCAGACCCAGTACTTC. Amino acids: CASSPGPSQQTQYF.

The CDR3, as DNA: TGTGCCAGTAGTATAGGGGGACTAGCCTTTGGGGAGCTGTTTTTT. It is translated as CASSIGGLAFGELFF. The chain employs TRBV19 and TRBJ2-2; TRBD2 aligns across 9 bases. CDR1 is LNHDA, CDR2 SQIVND, per germline (reference sequence). V shed 1 base, J shed 8 bases, and the junction held 5 bases outside the gene matches. CDR3 length equals 15 residues.

CDR3 in amino acids: CASRELAGGQFF. CDR3 in DNA: TGTGCCAGCAGAGAACTAGCGGGGGGGCAGTTCTTC. The chain has TRBV27 and TRBJ2-1; the match to TRBD2 covers 12 bases. Germline loops: CDR1 MNHEY, CDR2 SMNVEV (reference sequence). This CDR3 is built from 12 residues. Losses at the gene ends were 6 bases for V and 12 bases for J; bases not matched to a gene: 3.

The chain employs TRBV27 and TRBJ2-7; D unresolved. CDR3 length: 16 amino acids. The V and J ends lost 1 base and 5 bases respectively, with 18 bases between them. Germline CDR1 reads MNHEY; CDR2 reads SMNVEV (reference sequence). In DNA form, the CDR3 reads TGTGCCAGCAGTTTATTGGGCAGACAACTCCCCCACGAGCAGTACTTC. Its translation is CASSLLGRQLPHEQYF.

This clone has a handful of counts. This chain joins TRBV6-1 and TRBJ1-1; D gene unclear. Germline assignment: CDR1 MNHNS and CDR2 SASEGT. CDR3 length: 14 amino acids. V was cut by 5 bases and J by 1 base, with 11 bases left in between. The CDR3 DNA reads TGTGCCAGCAGTACCCATTCCTGGAACACTGAAGCTTTCTTT. Its translation is CASSTHSWNTEAFF.

This rearrangement joins TRBV6-1 to TRBJ1-2, with 7 bases matching TRBD1. Germline trimming cut 2 bases from V and 5 bases from J; bases unmatched to any gene: 11. The CDR3 covers 16 residues. Germline V gives CDR1 MNHNS, CDR2 SASEGT. DNA of the CDR3: TGTGCCAGCAGTGAATCCCAGACAGGGATAGTATATGGCTACACCTTC. Its translation is CASSESQTGIVYGYTF.

This clone was picked up a small number of times. This chain links TRBV6-1 with TRBJ1-6, with 7 bases fitting TRBD1. CDR1 is MNHNS and CDR2 is SASEGT in the germline V gene. V was pared by 1 base and J by 8 bases, with 2 bases of the junction left unmatched. The CDR3 contains 14 residues. CDR3 protein: CASSEGTGYSPLHF. The CDR3 nucleotides are TGTGCCAGCAGTGAAGGGACAGGATATTCACCCCTCCACTTT.

The chain uses TRBV6-4 and TRBJ2-6; 11 bases agree with TRBD1. The CDR3 spans 17 residues. The J segment lost 0 bases and the V segment lost 2 bases, leaving 0 bases of the junction unmatched. Looked up from germline, CDR1 is MRHNA and CDR2 is SNTAGT. The CDR3 region is CASSDGTGGSGANVLTF. CDR3 bases: TGTGCCAGCAGTGACGGGACAGGGGGCTCTGGGGCCAACGTCCTGACTTTC.

The V call is TRBV2, the J call TRBJ1-2; perhaps TRBD1 as D (5 bases). Germline V CDR1 and CDR2: SNHLY, FYNNEI. The ends were cut back, 8 bases at V and 6 bases at J, with 10 bases in the middle. The CDR3 sequence is 11 residues long. The CDR3, as DNA: TGTGCCAGCCGCGACAGAGATGGCTACACCTTC. Protein product: CASRDRDGYTF.

This clone was seen just once. The genes are TRBV4-1 and TRBJ1-2; no firm D call. This CDR3 has 13 residues. Trimming cost V 4 bases and J 1 base, with 7 bases left between them. Per germline, CDR1 MGHRA and CDR2 YSYEKL. CDR3 sequence (DNA): TGCGCCAGCAGCCCCGACAATAACTATGGCTACACCTTC. It encodes CASSPDNNYGYTF.

V and J are TRBV19 and TRBJ1-1; 8 nucleotides align to TRBD1. The junction had 3 bases not matched to a gene; V was cut back by 5 bases and J by 1 base. The CDR3 runs 14 residues. CDR1 is LNHDA and CDR2 is SQIVND in the germline V gene (reference sequence). CDR3 in amino acids: CASSFRGQNTEAFF. In DNA form, the CDR3 reads TGTGCCAGTAGTTTCAGGGGGCAGAACACTGAAGCTTTCTTT.

The chain has TRBV6-5 and TRBJ2-2; no reliable D call. Trimming pared 2 bases from V and 6 bases from J, leaving 16 bases between. Germline assignment: CDR1 MNHEY and CDR2 SVGAGI. This CDR3 region has 16 residues. CDR3 DNA sequence: TGTGCCAGCAGTTACGGGAATGGCCCCGCCGCCGGGGAGCTGTTTTTT. Protein: CASSYGNGPAAGELFF.

The chain is built from TRBV7-9 and TRBJ1-2; weak D call: TRBD1 (5 bases). With 1 base removed from V and 8 bases from J, the gap between germline ends came to 17 bases. The germline V gene has CDR1 SEHNR and CDR2 FQNEAQ (reference sequence). The CDR3 is 15 residues long. Here the CDR3 DNA reads TGTGCCAGCAGCTTAGGTTCGGGGGGGTCGCTGGGCTACACCTTC. Translated: CASSLGSGGSLGYTF.

This chain joins TRBV15 and TRBJ1-1; no clear D gene. Between the trimmed V and J ends, which lost 0 bases and 7 bases, there was a span of 12 bases. Germline V gene data show CDR1 as LNHNV and CDR2 as YYDKDF (reference sequence). CDR3 size: 14 residues. CDR3 residues: CATSRDGSTDEAFF. DNA of the CDR3: TGTGCCACCAGCAGAGATGGCAGCACTGATGAAGCTTTCTTT.

The chain joins TRBV9 to TRBJ2-5, with 13 positions matching TRBD2. CDR3 size: 18 residues. Trimming took 5 bases from V and 3 from J; bases not matched to a gene: 13. CDR1 and CDR2 from the germline V gene are SGDLS and YYNGEE. Here the CDR3 reads CASSVRSGTSGEKETQYF. CDR3 nucleotide sequence: TGTGCCAGCAGTGTGCGGAGTGGGACTAGCGGGGAAAAAGAGACCCAGTACTTC.

A few counts support this clone. Here the CDR3 reads CASSLDGTDYEQYF. The CDR3 region has the DNA TGTGCCAGCAGCTTGGATGGGACCGACTACGAGCAGTACTTC. The rearrangement links TRBV5-4 to TRBJ2-7; D possibly matches TRBD1 or TRBD2 (5 bases each). This CDR3 contains 14 residues. Trimming pared 0 bases from V and 3 bases from J, leaving 10 bases between. The germline gives CDR1 SGHNT, CDR2 YYREEE (reference sequence).

CDR3 in DNA: TGTGCCAGCAGTTATAGTGGACATAACACTGAAGCTTTCTTT. As protein: CASSYSGHNTEAFF. This chain links TRBV6-6 with TRBJ1-1, with D perhaps TRBD1 (5 bases). V lost 3 bases and J lost 2, with 10 bases in between. This CDR3 spans 14 amino acids. In germline, CDR1 is MNHNY, CDR2 SVGAGI (reference sequence).

V usage is TRBV29-1 and J usage is TRBJ2-2; no firm D call. Germline-derived CDR1 and CDR2 are SQVTM and ANQGSEA. Deletions cut 5 bases from V and 0 bases from J, with 13 bases between. CDR3 length: 15 amino acids. The CDR3 region has the DNA TGCAGCGTTCTTCGCGGTACTTCGAACACCGGGGAGCTGTTTTTT. It encodes CSVLRGTSNTGELFF.

The V gene is TRBV5-1, the J gene TRBJ1-4; D unresolved. From germline, CDR1 is SGHRS and CDR2 YFSETQ. This CDR3 has 15 amino acids. V lost 0 bases and J 7 bases, leaving 13 bases between the germline ends. In DNA form, the CDR3 reads TGCGCCAGCAGCTTGGCCGCAGGTACCGGTGAAAAACTGTTTTTT. Amino acids: CASSLAAGTGEKLFF.

This chain links TRBV6-1 with TRBJ2-7; TRBD2 agrees at 7 bases. CDR1 is MNHNS and CDR2 is SASEGT in the germline V gene. V dropped 1 base and J dropped 5; count of bases not matched to a gene: 8. This CDR3 region has 15 residues. CDR3 region: CASSEGDRDYDEQYF. The CDR3 DNA sequence: TGTGCCAGCAGTGAAGGAGACCGGGACTATGACGAGCAGTACTTC.